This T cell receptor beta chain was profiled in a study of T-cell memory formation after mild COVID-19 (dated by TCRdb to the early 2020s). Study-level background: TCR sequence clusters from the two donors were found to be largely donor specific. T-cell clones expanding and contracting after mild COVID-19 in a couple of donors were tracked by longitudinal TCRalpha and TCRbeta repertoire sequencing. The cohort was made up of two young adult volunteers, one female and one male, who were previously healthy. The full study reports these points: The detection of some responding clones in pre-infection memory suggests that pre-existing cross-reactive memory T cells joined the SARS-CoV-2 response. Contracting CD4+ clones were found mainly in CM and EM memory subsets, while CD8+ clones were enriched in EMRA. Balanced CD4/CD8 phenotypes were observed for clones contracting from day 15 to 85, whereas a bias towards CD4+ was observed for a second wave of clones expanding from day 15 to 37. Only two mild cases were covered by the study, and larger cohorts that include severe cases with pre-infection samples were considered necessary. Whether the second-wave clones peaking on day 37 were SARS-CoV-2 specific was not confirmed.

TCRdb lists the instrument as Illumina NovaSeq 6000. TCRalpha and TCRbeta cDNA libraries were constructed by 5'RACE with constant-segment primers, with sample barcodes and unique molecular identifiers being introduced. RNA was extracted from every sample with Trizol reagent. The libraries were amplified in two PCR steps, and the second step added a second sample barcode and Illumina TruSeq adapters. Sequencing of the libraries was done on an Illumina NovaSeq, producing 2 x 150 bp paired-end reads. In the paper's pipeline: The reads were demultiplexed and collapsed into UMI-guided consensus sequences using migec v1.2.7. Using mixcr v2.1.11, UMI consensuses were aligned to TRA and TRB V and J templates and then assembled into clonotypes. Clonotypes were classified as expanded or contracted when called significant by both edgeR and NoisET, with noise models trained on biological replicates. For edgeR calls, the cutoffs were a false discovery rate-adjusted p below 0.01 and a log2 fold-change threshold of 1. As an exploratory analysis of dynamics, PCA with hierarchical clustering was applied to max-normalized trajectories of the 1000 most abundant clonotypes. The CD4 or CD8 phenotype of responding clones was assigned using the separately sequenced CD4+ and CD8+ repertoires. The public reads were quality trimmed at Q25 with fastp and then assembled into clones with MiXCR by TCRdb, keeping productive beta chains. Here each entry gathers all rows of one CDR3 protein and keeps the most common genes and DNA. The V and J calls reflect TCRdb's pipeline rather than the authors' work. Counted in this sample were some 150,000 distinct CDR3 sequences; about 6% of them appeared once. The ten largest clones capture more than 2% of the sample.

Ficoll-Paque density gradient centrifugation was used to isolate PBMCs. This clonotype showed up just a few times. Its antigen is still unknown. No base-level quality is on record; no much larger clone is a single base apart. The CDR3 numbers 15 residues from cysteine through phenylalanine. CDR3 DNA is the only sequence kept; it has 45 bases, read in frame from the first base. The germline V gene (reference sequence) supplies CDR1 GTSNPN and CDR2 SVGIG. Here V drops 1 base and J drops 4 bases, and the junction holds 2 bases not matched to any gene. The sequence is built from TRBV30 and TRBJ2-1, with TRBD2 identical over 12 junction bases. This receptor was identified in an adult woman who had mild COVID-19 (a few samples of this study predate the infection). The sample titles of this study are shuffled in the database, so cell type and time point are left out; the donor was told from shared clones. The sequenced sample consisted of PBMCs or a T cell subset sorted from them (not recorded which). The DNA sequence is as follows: TGTGCCTGGAGTGGGCTAGCGGGGGGGTACAATGAGCAGTTCTTC. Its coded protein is CAWSGLAGGYNEQFF. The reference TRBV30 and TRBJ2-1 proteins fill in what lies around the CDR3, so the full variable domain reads SQTIHQWPATLVQPVGSPLSLECTVEGTSNPNLYWYRQAAGRGLQLLFYSVGIGQISSEVPQNLSASRPQDRQFILSSKKLLLSDSGFYLCAWSGLAGGYNEQFFGPGTRLTVL.